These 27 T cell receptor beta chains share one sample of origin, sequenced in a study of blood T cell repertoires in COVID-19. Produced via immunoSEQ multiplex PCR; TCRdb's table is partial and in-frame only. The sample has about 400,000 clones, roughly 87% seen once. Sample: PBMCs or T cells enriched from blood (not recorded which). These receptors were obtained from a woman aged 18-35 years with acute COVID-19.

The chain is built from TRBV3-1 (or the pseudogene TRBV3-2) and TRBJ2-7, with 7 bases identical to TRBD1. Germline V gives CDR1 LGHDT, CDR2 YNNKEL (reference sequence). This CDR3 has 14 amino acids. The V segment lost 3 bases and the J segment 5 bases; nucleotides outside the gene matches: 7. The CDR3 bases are TGTGCCAGCAGCCAGATGACAGGGATCAACGAGCAGTACTTC. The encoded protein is CASSQMTGINEQYF.

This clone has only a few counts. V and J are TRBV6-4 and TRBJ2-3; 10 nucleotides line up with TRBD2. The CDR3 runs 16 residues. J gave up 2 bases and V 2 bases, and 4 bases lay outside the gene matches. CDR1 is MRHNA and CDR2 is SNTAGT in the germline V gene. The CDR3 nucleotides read TGTGCCAGCAGTGACAGAGCGGGGGGGCCCACAGATACGCAGTATTTT. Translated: CASSDRAGGPTDTQYF.

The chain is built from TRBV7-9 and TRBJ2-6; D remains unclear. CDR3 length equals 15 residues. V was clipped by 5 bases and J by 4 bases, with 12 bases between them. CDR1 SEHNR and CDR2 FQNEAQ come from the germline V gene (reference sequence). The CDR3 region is CASSPVLSGANVLTF. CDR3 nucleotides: TGTGCCAGCAGCCCCGTACTCTCGGGGGCCAACGTCCTGACTTTC.

The CDR3 reads CASSLQGNNQPQHF. The CDR3 DNA is TGTGCCAGCAGCTTACAGGGGAACAATCAGCCCCAGCATTTT. The chain uses TRBV5-8 and TRBJ1-5, with TRBD1 matching 7 bases. V lost 2 bases and J lost 3; bases outside the gene matches: 2. From germline, CDR1 is SGHTS and CDR2 YDEGEE. This CDR3 contains 14 residues.

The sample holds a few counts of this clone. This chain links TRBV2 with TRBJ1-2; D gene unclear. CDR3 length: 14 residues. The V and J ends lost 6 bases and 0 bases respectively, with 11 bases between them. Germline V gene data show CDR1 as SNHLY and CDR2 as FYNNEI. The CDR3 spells CASRDGGANYGYTF. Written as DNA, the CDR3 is TGTGCCAGCAGGGACGGCGGGGCTAACTATGGCTACACCTTC.

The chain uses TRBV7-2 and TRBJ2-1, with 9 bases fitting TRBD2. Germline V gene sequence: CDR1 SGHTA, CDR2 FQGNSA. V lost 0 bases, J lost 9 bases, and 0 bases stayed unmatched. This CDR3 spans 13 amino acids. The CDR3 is CASSLAAGGEQFF. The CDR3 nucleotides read TGTGCCAGCAGCTTAGCAGCGGGAGGTGAGCAGTTCTTC.

CDR3 bases: TGTGCAAGTCGCTCCCAAGTTTCTCCGGGAGAGAACACTGAAGCTTTCTTT. This gives the protein CASRSQVSPGENTEAFF. V and J are TRBV12-2 and TRBJ1-1. TRBV12-2 is flagged as a pseudogene. The CDR3 runs to 17 residues.

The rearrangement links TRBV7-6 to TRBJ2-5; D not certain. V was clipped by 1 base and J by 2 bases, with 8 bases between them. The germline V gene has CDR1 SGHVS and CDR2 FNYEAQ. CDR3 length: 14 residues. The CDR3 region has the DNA TGTGCCAGCAGCTTAGTGGCGGATCAAGAGACCCAGTACTTC. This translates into CASSLVADQETQYF.

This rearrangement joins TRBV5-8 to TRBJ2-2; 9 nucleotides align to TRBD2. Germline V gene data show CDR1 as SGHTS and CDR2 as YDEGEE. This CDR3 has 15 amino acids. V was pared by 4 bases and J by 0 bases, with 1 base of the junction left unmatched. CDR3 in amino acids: CASSGLAPNTGELFF. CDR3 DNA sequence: TGTGCCAGCAGCGGACTAGCGCCGAACACCGGGGAGCTGTTTTTT.

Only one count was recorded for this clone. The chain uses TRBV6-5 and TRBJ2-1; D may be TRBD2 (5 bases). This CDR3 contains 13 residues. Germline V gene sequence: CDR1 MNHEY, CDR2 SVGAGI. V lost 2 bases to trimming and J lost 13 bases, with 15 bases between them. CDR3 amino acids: CASSYVSGVEQFF. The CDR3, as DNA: TGTGCCAGCAGTTACGTCTCCGGGGTGGAACAGTTCTTC.

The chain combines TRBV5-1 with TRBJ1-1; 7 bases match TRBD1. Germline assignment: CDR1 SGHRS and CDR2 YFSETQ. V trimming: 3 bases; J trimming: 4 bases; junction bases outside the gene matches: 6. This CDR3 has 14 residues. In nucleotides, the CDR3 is TGCGCCAGCAGCTCGGTACAGGGGAGCACTGAAGCTTTCTTT. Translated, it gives CASSSVQGSTEAFF.

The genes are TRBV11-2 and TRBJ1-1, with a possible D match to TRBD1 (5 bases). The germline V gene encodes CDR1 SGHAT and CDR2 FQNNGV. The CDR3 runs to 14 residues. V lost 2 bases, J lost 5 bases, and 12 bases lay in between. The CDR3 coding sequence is TGTGCCAGCAGCTTATCTGCCGGGGGGACTGAAGCTTTCTTT. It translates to CASSLSAGGTEAFF.

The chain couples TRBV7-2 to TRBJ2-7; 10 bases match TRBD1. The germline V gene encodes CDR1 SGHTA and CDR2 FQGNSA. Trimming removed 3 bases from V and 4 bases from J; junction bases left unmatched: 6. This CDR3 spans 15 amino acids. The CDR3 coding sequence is TGTGCCAGCAGCTTCTCCGGGACAGGGGCATACGAGCAGTACTTC. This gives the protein CASSFSGTGAYEQYF.

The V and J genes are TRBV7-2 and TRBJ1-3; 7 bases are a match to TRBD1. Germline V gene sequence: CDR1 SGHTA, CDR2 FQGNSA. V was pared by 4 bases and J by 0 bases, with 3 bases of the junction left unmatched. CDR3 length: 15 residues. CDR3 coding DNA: TGTGCCAGCAGCTCCGGGACAGCCTCTGGAAACACCATATATTTT. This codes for CASSSGTASGNTIYF.

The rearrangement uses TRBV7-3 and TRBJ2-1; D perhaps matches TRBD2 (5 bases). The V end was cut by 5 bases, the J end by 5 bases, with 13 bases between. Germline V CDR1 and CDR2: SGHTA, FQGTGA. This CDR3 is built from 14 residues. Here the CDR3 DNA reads TGTGCCAGCAGCCCTAACGGGGTGAACAATGAGCAGTTCTTC. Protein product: CASSPNGVNNEQFF.

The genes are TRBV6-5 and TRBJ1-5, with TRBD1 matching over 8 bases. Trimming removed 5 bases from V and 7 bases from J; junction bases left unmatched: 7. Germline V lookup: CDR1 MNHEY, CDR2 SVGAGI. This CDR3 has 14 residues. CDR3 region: CASSRTGPGQPQHF. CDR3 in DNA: TGTGCCAGCAGTCGGACAGGGCCGGGGCAGCCCCAGCATTTT.

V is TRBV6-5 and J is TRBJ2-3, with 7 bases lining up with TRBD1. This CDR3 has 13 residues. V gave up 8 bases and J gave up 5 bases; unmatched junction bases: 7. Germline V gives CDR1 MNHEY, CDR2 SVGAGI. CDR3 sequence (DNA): TGTGCCAGCGGAGACAGGGAAGGAGATACGCAGTATTTT. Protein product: CASGDREGDTQYF.

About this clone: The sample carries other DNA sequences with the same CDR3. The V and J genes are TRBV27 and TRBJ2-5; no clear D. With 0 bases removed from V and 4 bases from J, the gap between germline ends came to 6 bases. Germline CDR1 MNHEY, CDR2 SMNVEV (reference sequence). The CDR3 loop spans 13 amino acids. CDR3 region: CASSLSRRETQYF. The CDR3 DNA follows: TGTGCCAGCAGTTTATCGAGGAGAGAGACCCAGTACTTC.

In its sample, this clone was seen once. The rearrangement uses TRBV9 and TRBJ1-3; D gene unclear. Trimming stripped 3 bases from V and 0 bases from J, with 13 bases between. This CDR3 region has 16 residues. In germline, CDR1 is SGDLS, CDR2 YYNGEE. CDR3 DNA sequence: TGTGCCAGCAGCGCCCCTGGGCCCCTCTCTGGAAACACCATATATTTT. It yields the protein CASSAPGPLSGNTIYF.

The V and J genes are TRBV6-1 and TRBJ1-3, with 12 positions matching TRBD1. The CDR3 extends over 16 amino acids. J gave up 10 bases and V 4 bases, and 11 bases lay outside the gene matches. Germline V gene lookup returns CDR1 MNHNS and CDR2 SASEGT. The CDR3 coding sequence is TGTGCCAGCAGTGGGGACAGGGGGCTCCTCTGGGGAACCATATATTTT. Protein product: CASSGDRGLLWGTIYF.

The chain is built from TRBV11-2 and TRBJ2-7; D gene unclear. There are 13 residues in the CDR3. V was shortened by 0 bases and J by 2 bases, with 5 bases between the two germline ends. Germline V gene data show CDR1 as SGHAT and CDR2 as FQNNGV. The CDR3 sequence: CASSLERPYEQYF. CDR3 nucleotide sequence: TGTGCCAGCAGCTTAGAGAGGCCCTACGAGCAGTACTTC.

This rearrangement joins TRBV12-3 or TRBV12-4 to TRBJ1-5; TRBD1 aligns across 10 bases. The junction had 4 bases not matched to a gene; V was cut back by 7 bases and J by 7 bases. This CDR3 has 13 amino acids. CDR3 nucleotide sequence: TGTGCCAGCACGACAGGGGGCGGCCAGCCCCAGCATTTT. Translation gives CASTTGGGQPQHF.

For the CDR3, the DNA is TGTGCCAGCTCACCACCGGCAGGACAAGAGACCCAGTACTTC. It translates to CASSPPAGQETQYF. The rearrangement uses TRBV18 and TRBJ2-5; D ambiguous. Germline CDR1 reads KGHSH; CDR2 reads LQKENI. V shed 0 bases and J shed 2 bases, with 7 bases lying between them. The CDR3 extends over 14 amino acids.

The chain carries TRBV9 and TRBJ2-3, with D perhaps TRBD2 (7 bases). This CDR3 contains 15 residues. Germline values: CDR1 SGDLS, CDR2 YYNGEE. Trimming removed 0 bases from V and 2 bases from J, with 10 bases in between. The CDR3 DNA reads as TGTGCCAGCAGCGTAGGGGGGGGCCACACAGATACGCAGTATTTT. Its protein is CASSVGGGHTDTQYF.

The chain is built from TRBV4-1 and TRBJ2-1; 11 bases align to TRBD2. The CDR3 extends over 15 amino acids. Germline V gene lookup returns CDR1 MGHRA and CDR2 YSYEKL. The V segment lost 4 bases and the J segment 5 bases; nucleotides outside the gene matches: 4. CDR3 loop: CASSPLAGGDNEQFF. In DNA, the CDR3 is TGCGCCAGCAGCCCCCTAGCGGGGGGAGACAATGAGCAGTTCTTC.

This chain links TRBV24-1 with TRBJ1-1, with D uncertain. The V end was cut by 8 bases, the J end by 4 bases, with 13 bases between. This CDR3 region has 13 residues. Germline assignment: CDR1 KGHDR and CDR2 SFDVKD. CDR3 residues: CATTRRVATEAFF. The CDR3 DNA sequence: TGTGCCACCACGCGACGGGTGGCCACTGAAGCTTTCTTT.

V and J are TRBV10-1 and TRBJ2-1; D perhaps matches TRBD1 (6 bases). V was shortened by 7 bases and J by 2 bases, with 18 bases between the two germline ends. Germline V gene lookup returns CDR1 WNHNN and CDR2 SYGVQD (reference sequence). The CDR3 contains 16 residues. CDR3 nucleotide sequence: TGCGCCAGCAATCCAAGTAGGGGGAAGCCCTACAATGAGCAGTTCTTC. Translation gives CASNPSRGKPYNEQFF.